These 7 T cell receptor beta chains came from one sample sequenced in a study of T cell responses to AZD1222 COVID-19 vaccine. Clones were read by immunoSEQ multiplex PCR, and TCRdb kept only the in-frame ones, dropping some. The sample holds about 59,000 clones, 89% seen once. This sample comprised peripheral blood, obtained 28 days after the second AZD1222 dose. The receptors come from an adult who received the AZD1222 COVID-19 vaccine.

The gene calls are TRBV11-2 and TRBJ1-6; D ambiguous. This CDR3 contains 15 residues. Germline V gives CDR1 SGHAT, CDR2 FQNNGV. V dropped 4 bases and J dropped 7 bases, with 14 bases sitting between them. CDR3 amino acids: CASSSRTLVNSPLHF. The CDR3 DNA reads as TGTGCCAGCAGCTCCCGAACGCTAGTCAATTCACCCCTCCACTTT.

The V and J genes are TRBV2 and TRBJ2-7, with 9 bases identical to TRBD2. This CDR3 region has 16 residues. Trimming at V came to 10 bases and at J to 2 bases, leaving 15 bases not matched to a gene. The V gene's germline CDR1 is SNHLY and CDR2 FYNNEI. The CDR3 loop reads CATRAGSAGGTYEQYF. CDR3 bases: TGTGCCACCCGGGCAGGTTCAGCGGGAGGAACCTACGAGCAGTACTTC.

The chain carries TRBV6-5 and TRBJ2-2; D ambiguous. The CDR3 is 13 amino acids. Germline CDR1 reads MNHEY; CDR2 reads SVGAGI. Trimming removed 6 bases from V and 7 bases from J, with 12 bases in between. CDR3 nucleotides: TGTGCCAGCAGACAACACCCTGACGGGGAGCTGTTTTTT. This translates into CASRQHPDGELFF.

The chain combines TRBV6-5 with TRBJ1-1; possible D gene TRBD1, 5 bases. This CDR3 is 16 amino acids long. V was shortened by 0 bases and J by 2 bases, with 13 bases between the two germline ends. Germline V gene sequence: CDR1 MNHEY, CDR2 SVGAGI. The CDR3 sequence is CASSYSTMGVNTEAFF. The DNA for the CDR3 is TGTGCCAGCAGTTACTCGACAATGGGGGTTAACACTGAAGCTTTCTTT.

The chain links TRBV29-1 to TRBJ2-2; no clear D gene. With 3 bases removed from V and 4 bases from J, the gap between germline ends came to 6 bases. This CDR3 region has 12 residues. The germline V gene has CDR1 SQVTM and CDR2 ANQGSEA. The CDR3 loop is CSVDRPTGELFF. The CDR3 nucleotides are TGCAGCGTTGACAGGCCCACCGGGGAGCTGTTTTTT.

This chain uses TRBV5-4 with TRBJ1-3; D perhaps matches TRBD1 (5 bases). The CDR3 totals 16 residues. The V end lost 0 bases, the J end lost 0 bases, and 10 bases lay between the germline ends. Germline loops: CDR1 SGHNT, CDR2 YYREEE (reference sequence). DNA for the CDR3: TGTGCCAGCAGCTTGGGACAGTCTTTCTCTGGAAACACCATATATTTT. Translating it yields CASSLGQSFSGNTIYF.

The chain uses TRBV3-1 (or the pseudogene TRBV3-2) and TRBJ2-1; no firm D call. V was pared by 1 base and J by 9 bases, with 7 bases between. Looked up from germline, CDR1 is LGHDT and CDR2 is YNNKEL (reference sequence). The CDR3 is made up of 12 amino acids. CDR3 protein: CASSQVAIEQFF. For the CDR3, the DNA is TGTGCCAGCAGCCAAGTGGCCATTGAGCAGTTCTTC.